The T cell receptor (beta chain) under discussion was sequenced for a study of liver allograft versus peripheral blood T cells. Study-level information: Transplanted-liver T cell receptor repertoires were compared with recipients' peripheral blood repertoires.

TCRdb re-derived calls from the reads in MiXCR, one entry per CDR3 protein. This sample has some 4,000 distinct CDR3 sequences, with around 16% found just once. Remarks on this clonotype: The target antigen is unknown.

General study points: Liver allografts reportedly held T cell receptor repertoires unlike those in peripheral blood.

There are 13 residues in the CDR3. V shed 0 bases and J shed 3 bases, with 7 bases lying between them. Looked up from germline, CDR1 is SGDLS and CDR2 is YYNGEE. V usage is TRBV9 and J usage is TRBJ2-7; unclear D gene. This receptor was identified in a human patient who had a liver transplant. Some T cells could come from the graft donor. In nucleotides, the CDR3 is TGTGCCAGCAGCGTAGCTGCCGACTACGAGCAGTACTTC. Its translation: CASSVAADYEQYF.